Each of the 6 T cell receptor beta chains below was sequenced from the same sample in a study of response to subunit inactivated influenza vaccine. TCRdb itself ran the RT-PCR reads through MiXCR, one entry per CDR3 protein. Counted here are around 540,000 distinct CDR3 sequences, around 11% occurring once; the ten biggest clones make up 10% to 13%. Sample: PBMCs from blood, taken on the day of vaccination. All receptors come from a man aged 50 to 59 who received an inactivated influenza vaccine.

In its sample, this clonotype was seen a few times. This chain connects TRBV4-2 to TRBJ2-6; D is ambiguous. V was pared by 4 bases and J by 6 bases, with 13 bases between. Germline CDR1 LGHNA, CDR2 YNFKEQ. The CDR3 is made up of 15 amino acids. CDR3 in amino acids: CASSRLKAEANVLTF. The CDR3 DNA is TGTGCCAGCAGCCGGCTCAAAGCTGAGGCCAACGTCCTGACTTTC.

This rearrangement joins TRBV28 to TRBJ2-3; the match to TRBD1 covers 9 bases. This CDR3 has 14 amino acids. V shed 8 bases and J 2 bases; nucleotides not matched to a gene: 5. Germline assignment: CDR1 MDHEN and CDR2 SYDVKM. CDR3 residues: CASRGTGITDTQYF. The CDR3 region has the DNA TGTGCCAGCCGCGGGACAGGGATCACAGATACGCAGTATTTT.

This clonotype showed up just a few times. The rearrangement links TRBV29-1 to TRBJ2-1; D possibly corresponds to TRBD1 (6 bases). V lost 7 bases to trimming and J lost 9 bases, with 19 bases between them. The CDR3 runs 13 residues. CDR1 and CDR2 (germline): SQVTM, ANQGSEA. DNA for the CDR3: TGCAGCGGCGAAGTGGGGCAGGGGTTTGAGCAGTTCTTC. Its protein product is CSGEVGQGFEQFF.

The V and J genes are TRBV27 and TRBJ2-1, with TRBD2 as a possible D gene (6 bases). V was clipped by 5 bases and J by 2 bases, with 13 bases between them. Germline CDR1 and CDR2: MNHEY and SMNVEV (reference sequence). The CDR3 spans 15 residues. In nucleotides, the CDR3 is TGTGCCAGCAGTACGGGACTGGCCACCTACAATGAGCAGTTCTTC. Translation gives CASSTGLATYNEQFF.

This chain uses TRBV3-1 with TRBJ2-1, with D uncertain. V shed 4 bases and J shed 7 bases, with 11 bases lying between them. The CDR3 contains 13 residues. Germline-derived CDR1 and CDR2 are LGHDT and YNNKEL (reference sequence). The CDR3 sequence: CASSRVERNEQFF. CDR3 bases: TGTGCCAGCAGCCGGGTCGAGAGGAATGAGCAGTTCTTC.

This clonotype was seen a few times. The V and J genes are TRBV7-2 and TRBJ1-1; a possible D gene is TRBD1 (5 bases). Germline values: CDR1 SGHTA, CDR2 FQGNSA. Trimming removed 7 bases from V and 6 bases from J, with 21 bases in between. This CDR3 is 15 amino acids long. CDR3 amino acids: CASTLAGGVEAEAFF. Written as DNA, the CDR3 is TGTGCCAGCACCCTAGCCGGGGGAGTCGAAGCTGAAGCTTTCTTT.